These 32 T cell receptor beta chains were all obtained from the same sample, sequenced in a study of cytomegalovirus exposure and HLA in healthy donors. It was with 60 Vbeta and 13 Jbeta primers that the PCR ran. Data came from immunoSEQ multiplex PCR; TCRdb stores just in-frame clones and leaves some out. This sample has 130,000 to 150,000 clones; approximately 79% occur once, and the top ten carry approximately 6.3%. Material: PBMCs. The receptors come from a middle-aged woman in good health and CMV-seropositive.

The chain uses TRBV29-1 and TRBJ2-5; a weak D match, TRBD2 (6 bases). Looked up from germline, CDR1 is SQVTM and CDR2 is ANQGSEA. Trimming removed 4 bases at V and 4 bases at J, with 13 bases between. The CDR3 sequence is 13 residues long. In DNA, the CDR3 is TGCAGCGTTGGTGCGGGGTATGGAGAGACCCAGTACTTC. Encoded protein: CSVGAGYGETQYF.

The chain employs TRBV7-2 and TRBJ1-1; 7 bases line up with TRBD1. The CDR3 sequence is 16 residues long. Germline CDR1 is SGHTA and CDR2 is FQGNSA. V shed 2 bases and J 4 bases; nucleotides not matched to a gene: 10. CDR3 nucleotides: TGTGCCAGCAGCTTACAGGGGGGTTGGGTACTCACTGAAGCTTTCTTT. It is translated as CASSLQGGWVLTEAFF.

This clone was counted a single time. The chain joins TRBV20-1 to TRBJ1-1; no firm D call. Germline V CDR1 and CDR2: DFQATT, SNEGSKA (reference sequence). The CDR3 has 10 amino acids. Trimming cost V 4 bases and J 6 bases, with 6 bases left between them. As DNA, the CDR3 is TGCAGTGCTAACATCCCTGAAGCTTTCTTT. Translation gives CSANIPEAFF.

V gene TRBV5-1 combines with J gene TRBJ1-1; the D gene is possibly TRBD1 (5 bases). Trimming took off 5 bases at V and 1 base at J, with 15 bases between the two ends. Germline V CDR1 and CDR2: SGHRS, YFSETQ. The CDR3 is made up of 15 amino acids. The CDR3 loop reads CASSPGLQENTEAFF. CDR3 DNA sequence: TGCGCCAGCAGTCCTGGGCTACAGGAGAACACTGAAGCTTTCTTT.

This chain links TRBV12-5 with TRBJ1-4; TRBD1 matches at 9 bases. Trimming cost V 6 bases and J 5 bases; bases outside gene matches: 7. CDR1 and CDR2 (germline): LGHNT, FRNRAP. This CDR3 has 15 residues. In DNA, the CDR3 is TGTGCTAGTGGAGCAACCGGGACAGGGAATGAAAAACTGTTTTTT. Its protein product is CASGATGTGNEKLFF.

The rearrangement links TRBV19 to TRBJ1-1, with D unclear. In germline, CDR1 is LNHDA, CDR2 SQIVND (reference sequence). CDR3 length: 15 amino acids. Trimming removed 4 bases from V and 1 base from J, with 13 bases in between. The CDR3 DNA reads TGTGCCAGTAGTAGCGGCCGTCTTGAGAACACTGAAGCTTTCTTT. It codes for CASSSGRLENTEAFF.

The V call is TRBV25-1, the J call TRBJ1-6; a possible D gene is TRBD1 (6 bases). The CDR3 consists of 15 residues. From germline, CDR1 is MGHDK and CDR2 SYGVNS. Trimming removed 4 bases from V and 6 bases from J, with 13 bases in between. DNA of the CDR3: TGTGCCAGCAGTGCCTTAGACAGGCCTAATTCACCCCTCCACTTT. Protein sequence: CASSALDRPNSPLHF.

This clone was recorded a few times. The chain joins TRBV9 to TRBJ2-3; 7 bases match TRBD2. Germline CDR1 SGDLS, CDR2 YYNGEE. V shed 0 bases and J 1 base; nucleotides not matched to a gene: 5. This CDR3 contains 16 residues. CDR3 DNA sequence: TGTGCCAGCAGCGTAGTGGCCAGCGGGGGCACAGATACGCAGTATTTT. It specifies CASSVVASGGTDTQYF.

This chain links TRBV28 with TRBJ1-2; 7 bases are shared with TRBD1. Germline CDR1 reads MDHEN; CDR2 reads SYDVKM. The CDR3 totals 14 residues. V gave up 3 bases and J gave up 7 bases; unmatched junction bases: 8. CDR3 DNA sequence: TGTGCCAGCAGTTTGGACAGGATAGAGCCTGGCTACACCTTC. Translating gives CASSLDRIEPGYTF.

The sample holds a few counts of this clone. The rearrangement uses TRBV18 and TRBJ2-1; D perhaps matches TRBD2 (5 bases). Per germline, CDR1 KGHSH and CDR2 LQKENI. Trimming left V 3 bases short and J 4 bases short, with 7 bases between. This CDR3 comprises 13 residues. The CDR3 DNA reads as TGTGCCAGCTCACCGGGAGTTTACAATGAGCAGTTCTTC. Its protein product is CASSPGVYNEQFF. Filled out from reference TRBV18 and TRBJ2-1, the complete variable domain reads NAGVMQNPRHLVRRRGQEARLRCSPMKGHSHVYWYRQLPEEGLKFMVYLQKENIIDESGMPKERFSAEFPKEGPSILRIQQVVRGDSAAYFCASSPGVYNEQFFGPGTRLTVL.

The chain is built from TRBV9 and TRBJ1-4; 8 nucleotides agree with TRBD1. This CDR3 contains 15 residues. CDR1 is SGDLS, CDR2 YYNGEE, per germline. With V trimmed by 3 bases and J by 10 bases, 11 bases remained unmatched. CDR3 bases: TGTGCCAGCAGCGCCCTCGGACAGGGAGTGAGAAAACTGTTTTTT. It codes for CASSALGQGVRKLFF.

The chain recombines TRBV28 with TRBJ1-3; D uncertain. CDR3 size: 15 residues. Germline CDR1 reads MDHEN; CDR2 reads SYDVKM. The V end lost 3 bases, the J end lost 1 base, and 10 bases lay between the germline ends. This CDR3 is CASSFSGQSGNTIYF. The DNA of the CDR3 is TGTGCCAGCAGTTTCTCAGGTCAATCTGGAAACACCATATATTTT.

V is TRBV6-1 and J is TRBJ1-2, with 7 bases identical to TRBD1. The CDR3 spans 13 residues. After removal of 8 bases from V and 2 bases from J, the junction contained 5 bases not matched to a gene. Per germline, CDR1 MNHNS and CDR2 SASEGT. The CDR3 protein is CASGKDRNYGYTF. CDR3 nucleotide sequence: TGTGCCAGCGGGAAGGACAGGAACTATGGCTACACCTTC.

This chain joins TRBV2 and TRBJ2-6; D is possibly TRBD2 (5 bases). The CDR3 extends over 15 amino acids. Germline loops: CDR1 SNHLY, CDR2 FYNNEI. Trimming removed 5 bases at V and 4 bases at J, with 12 bases between. CDR3 bases: TGTGCCAGCAGTCTCTCATCGGGGGGGGCCAACGTCCTGACTTTC. Translating it yields CASSLSSGGANVLTF.

The chain uses TRBV2 and TRBJ2-2; 8 positions match TRBD1. This CDR3 comprises 15 residues. With V trimmed by 4 bases and J by 7 bases, 8 bases remained unmatched. Germline V CDR1 and CDR2: SNHLY, FYNNEI. This CDR3 is CASSGWQGADGELFF. The CDR3 DNA follows: TGTGCCAGCAGTGGTTGGCAGGGGGCTGACGGGGAGCTGTTTTTT. Drawing the rest from reference TRBV2 and TRBJ2-2, the complete variable domain is EPEVTQTPSHQVTQMGQEVILRCVPISNHLYFYWYRQILGQKVEFLVSFYNNEISEKSEIFDDQFSVERPDGSNFTLKIRSTKLEDSAMYFCASSGWQGADGELFFGEGSRLTVL.

The chain carries TRBV5-1 and TRBJ1-2; perhaps TRBD1 as D (5 bases). The V and J ends lost 2 bases and 8 bases respectively, with 16 bases between them. The CDR3 totals 14 residues. Germline V gives CDR1 SGHRS, CDR2 YFSETQ. CDR3 nucleotides: TGCGCCAGCAGCTTCGCGGGACCCCCGGGGGGCTACACCTTC. Translating gives CASSFAGPPGGYTF.

The J gene is TRBJ1-1, the V gene TRBV28; D possibly corresponds to TRBD1 (6 bases). The CDR3 is 14 amino acids. The ends were cut back, 3 bases at V and 3 bases at J, with 11 bases in the middle. Germline CDR1 reads MDHEN; CDR2 reads SYDVKM. The CDR3 spells CASSLLGAYTEAFF. The CDR3 DNA is TGTGCCAGCAGTTTGTTGGGGGCTTACACTGAAGCTTTCTTT.

The rearrangement links TRBV28 to TRBJ1-2; 8 nucleotides align to TRBD1. This CDR3 spans 14 amino acids. Trimming at V came to 6 bases and at J to 5 bases, leaving 8 bases not matched to a gene. Germline values: CDR1 MDHEN, CDR2 SYDVKM. The CDR3 bases are TGTGCCAGCAGGTCCGCAGGGGGCGGGTATGGCTACACCTTC. Translation gives CASRSAGGGYGYTF.

Points on this clone: A junction end diverges from the germline sequence, so it may reflect a read error. Additional DNA sequences in this sample encode the identical CDR3. V usage is TRBV27 and J usage is TRBJ2-1, with 12 bases identical to TRBD2. CDR3 length: 18 residues. The germline V gene has CDR1 MNHEY and CDR2 SMNVEV (reference sequence). CDR3 sequence: CASSLRWTSGTTGDEQFF. The DNA of the CDR3 is TGTGCCAGCAGTTTAAGGTGGACTAGCGGGACTACGGGTGATGAGCAATTCTTC.

This chain joins TRBV28 and TRBJ2-1; possibly TRBD1 for D (6 bases). The CDR3 extends over 17 amino acids. Germline values: CDR1 MDHEN, CDR2 SYDVKM. Trimming cost V 5 bases and J 3 bases, with 20 bases left between them. DNA for the CDR3: TGTGCCAGCAGTCGCCGCAGTTTCCGGGACAACTACAATGAGCAGTTCTTC. It codes for CASSRRSFRDNYNEQFF. The full variable domain, completed using reference TRBV28 and TRBJ2-1, is DVKVTQSSRYLVKRTGEKVFLECVQDMDHENMFWYRQDPGLGLRLIYFSYDVKMKEKGDIPEGYSVSREKKERFSLILESASTNQTSMYLCASSRRSFRDNYNEQFFGPGTRLTVL.

The V and J genes are TRBV28 and TRBJ2-7; the match to TRBD1 covers 7 bases. Looked up from germline, CDR1 is MDHEN and CDR2 is SYDVKM. With 5 bases clipped from V and 3 bases from J, the junction kept 7 bases outside the gene matches. The length of the CDR3 is 14 residues. The CDR3 coding sequence is TGTGCCAGCAGTATTAGACAGGGAAGCTACGAGCAGTACTTC. Protein sequence: CASSIRQGSYEQYF. The full variable domain, with the rest looked up from reference TRBV28 and TRBJ2-7, is DVKVTQSSRYLVKRTGEKVFLECVQDMDHENMFWYRQDPGLGLRLIYFSYDVKMKEKGDIPEGYSVSREKKERFSLILESASTNQTSMYLCASSIRQGSYEQYFGPGTRLTVT.

CDR3 sequence reads: CASSLGHNADTQYF. The CDR3 coding sequence is TGTGCCAGCAGCTTAGGACACAATGCAGATACGCAGTATTTT. The chain couples TRBV7-3 to TRBJ2-3; a possible D gene is TRBD1 (5 bases). CDR1 is SGHTA and CDR2 is FQGTGA in the germline V gene. V shed 2 bases and J shed 4 bases, with 10 bases lying between them. The CDR3 sequence is 14 residues long. Filled out from reference TRBV7-3 and TRBJ2-3, the complete variable domain reads GAGVSQTPSNKVTEKGKYVELRCDPISGHTALYWYRQSLGQGPEFLIYFQGTGAADDSGLPNDRFFAVRPEGSVSTLKIQRTERGDSAVYLCASSLGHNADTQYFGPGTRLTVL.

V is TRBV4-1 and J is TRBJ1-1; TRBD1 is a possible D gene (5 bases). V lost 2 bases and J 4 bases, leaving 8 bases between the germline ends. The CDR3 is 13 amino acids. In germline, CDR1 is MGHRA, CDR2 YSYEKL. The CDR3 region has the DNA TGCGCCAGCAGCCAACTGGGGCCCACTGAAGCTTTCTTT. Amino acids: CASSQLGPTEAFF.

This clone was found once. Written as DNA, the CDR3 is TGCGCCAGCAGCTTGGGCGGTGCTGATGGCTATGGCTACACCTTC. This encodes CASSLGGADGYGYTF. J is TRBJ1-2 and V is TRBV5-1; no definite D call. The V and J ends lost 0 bases and 4 bases respectively, with 13 bases between them. The length of the CDR3 is 15 residues. CDR1 and CDR2 from the germline V gene are SGHRS and YFSETQ.

The chain couples TRBV27 to TRBJ2-5; D is ambiguous. Germline V gene lookup returns CDR1 MNHEY and CDR2 SMNVEV (reference sequence). Deletions cut 4 bases from V and 2 bases from J, with 11 bases between. The CDR3 totals 14 residues. The DNA for the CDR3 is TGTGCCAGCAGTTCTGGAGAACTACAAGAGACCCAGTACTTC. This sequence encodes CASSSGELQETQYF.

This clone showed up just once. This chain uses TRBV18 with TRBJ1-4; TRBD1 agrees at 7 bases. Germline loops: CDR1 KGHSH, CDR2 LQKENI. This CDR3 is built from 16 residues. Germline trimming cut 1 base from V and 0 bases from J; bases unmatched to any gene: 2. CDR3 DNA: TGTGCCAGCTCACCACGAGGGGGCGCAACTAATGAAAAACTGTTTTTT. Protein product: CASSPRGGATNEKLFF.

Concerning this clone itself: Its ends do not fully match the called genes, so a read error is possible. The chain couples TRBV7-9 to TRBJ1-1; D unresolved. The CDR3 contains 12 residues. CDR1 SEHNR and CDR2 FQNEAQ come from the germline V gene (reference sequence). The DNA of the CDR3 is TGTTCCAGCACGAAATCGGGGATTGAAGCTTTCTTT. As protein: CSSTKSGIEAFF.

The chain has TRBV10-1 and TRBJ1-1; D not resolved. The CDR3 length is 13 residues. CDR1 and CDR2 from the germline V gene are WNHNN and SYGVQD (reference sequence). V shed 7 bases and J shed 0 bases, with 9 bases lying between them. The CDR3 DNA reads as TGCGCCAGCAACGTCAGTTTGAACACTGAAGCTTTCTTT. It specifies CASNVSLNTEAFF.

The chain combines TRBV2 with TRBJ1-1; unclear D gene. This CDR3 region has 15 residues. V shed 3 bases and J shed 0 bases, with 11 bases lying between them. The germline CDR1 and CDR2 sequences are SNHLY and FYNNEI. The CDR3 nucleotides read TGTGCCAGCAGTGACGATGGTGAGATGAACACTGAAGCTTTCTTT. Its protein is CASSDDGEMNTEAFF.

This clone is a singleton in its sample. This chain connects TRBV7-9 to TRBJ1-3, with 7 nucleotides matching TRBD1. Germline loops: CDR1 SEHNR, CDR2 FQNEAQ (reference sequence). CDR3 size: 16 residues. The ends lost 3 bases at V and 0 bases at J; junction bases unmatched: 5. CDR3 region: CASSLGQSSSGNTIYF. In nucleotides, the CDR3 is TGTGCCAGCAGCTTGGGACAGTCAAGCTCTGGAAACACCATATATTTT.

V is TRBV19 and J is TRBJ1-5, with 8 bases aligning to TRBD1. V lost 4 bases and J lost 6; bases outside the gene matches: 11. Germline V gene sequence: CDR1 LNHDA, CDR2 SQIVND (reference sequence). The CDR3 sequence is 16 residues long. CDR3 bases: TGTGCCAGTAGTAATACCGGGACAGGAGGGGGTCAGCCCCAGCATTTT. It translates to CASSNTGTGGGQPQHF.

The CDR3 nucleotides read TGTGCCAGCAGCTTATCAGGGACAGGGGGGTTTGGCTACACCTTC. Its protein is CASSLSGTGGFGYTF. This chain connects TRBV7-3 to TRBJ1-2; 11 bases are shared with TRBD1. Losses at the gene ends were 2 bases for V and 7 bases for J; bases not matched to a gene: 6. This CDR3 region has 15 residues. Germline V CDR1 and CDR2: SGHTA, FQGTGA.